The 23 T cell receptor beta chains below were found in one sample sequenced in a study of PD-L1 blockade in urothelial cancer. Time point indicated: peripheral blood 6 weeks after treatment start. TCRdb's copy holds only in-frame clones and misses some; the assay was immunoSEQ multiplex PCR. The sample has around 80,000 clones; 80% to 95% are singletons. Sequencing used PBMCs, obtained around atezolizumab (anti-PD-L1) treatment. The receptors here all came from a woman at least 80 years old with urothelial cancer.

V gene TRBV10-2 combines with J gene TRBJ2-5; D is unresolved. Per the germline V gene, CDR1 is WSHSY and CDR2 is SAAADI. V lost 6 bases and J lost 0, with 11 bases in between. The CDR3 totals 14 residues. Here the CDR3 reads CASSRSPYQETQYF. The CDR3 DNA sequence: TGCGCCAGCAGCAGGTCACCGTACCAAGAGACCCAGTACTTC.

The chain carries TRBV5-1 and TRBJ2-7; 9 nucleotides align to TRBD1. With V trimmed by 1 base and J by 0 bases, 2 bases remained unmatched. Germline V gives CDR1 SGHRS, CDR2 YFSETQ. This CDR3 has 15 amino acids. The CDR3: CASSLTGGTSYEQYF. CDR3 coding DNA: TGCGCCAGCAGCTTGACAGGGGGCACCTCCTACGAGCAGTACTTC.

The rearrangement uses TRBV10-1 and TRBJ2-3; 8 positions match TRBD2. The CDR3 has 14 amino acids. The V segment lost 4 bases and the J segment 6 bases; nucleotides outside the gene matches: 6. Per the germline V gene, CDR1 is WNHNN and CDR2 is SYGVQD (reference sequence). The CDR3 here is CASSATGGGDTQYF. CDR3 nucleotides: TGCGCCAGCAGTGCGACGGGAGGGGGGGATACGCAGTATTTT.

This chain uses TRBV6-1 with TRBJ2-3; possible D gene TRBD2, 6 bases. Trimming stripped 0 bases from V and 9 bases from J, with 16 bases between. CDR1 and CDR2 (germline): MNHNS, SASEGT. The CDR3 loop spans 15 amino acids. The DNA for the CDR3 is TGTGCCAGCAGTGAAGCCGGGACCGGGGGTGAGACGCAGTATTTT. Its translation: CASSEAGTGGETQYF.

This clone was observed a handful of times. This chain's CDR3 is CASSLTGGSYEQYF. In nucleotides, the CDR3 is TGTGCCAGCTCACTAACAGGGGGCTCCTACGAGCAGTACTTC. V and J are TRBV18 and TRBJ2-7, with 8 nucleotides matching TRBD1. This CDR3 region has 14 residues. With V trimmed by 4 bases and J by 0 bases, 2 bases remained unmatched. Germline CDR1 is KGHSH and CDR2 is LQKENI.

The J gene is TRBJ2-3, the V gene TRBV19; TRBD2 aligns across 7 bases. V dropped 6 bases and J dropped 0; count of bases not matched to a gene: 15. CDR3 length: 18 amino acids. Germline V gene sequence: CDR1 LNHDA, CDR2 SQIVND (reference sequence). In nucleotides, the CDR3 is TGTGCCAGTAGGCCCTTTACGGTTGAAGCGGGGAGCACAGATACGCAGTATTTT. Encoded protein: CASRPFTVEAGSTDTQYF.

The chain has TRBV5-5 and TRBJ2-2, with D perhaps TRBD2 (6 bases). The germline V gene has CDR1 SGHKS and CDR2 YYEKEE (reference sequence). The CDR3 runs 15 residues. V was pared by 3 bases and J by 1 base, with 10 bases between. The CDR3 loop reads CASSSGTVNTGELFF. CDR3 DNA sequence: TGTGCCAGCAGCTCGGGGACTGTGAACACCGGGGAGCTGTTTTTT.

The chain couples TRBV9 to TRBJ1-1; TRBD1 matches at 10 bases. Germline V gene data show CDR1 as SGDLS and CDR2 as YYNGEE. J lost 5 bases, V lost 3 bases, and 7 bases had no gene match. This CDR3 comprises 15 residues. The CDR3, as DNA: TGTGCCAGCAGCGCTTACACGGGACAGGGGACTGAAGCTTTCTTT. Its protein product is CASSAYTGQGTEAFF.

The chain employs TRBV6-5 and TRBJ1-1; tentatively, D is TRBD1 (6 bases). V lost 4 bases and J lost 8, with 8 bases in between. CDR1 MNHEY and CDR2 SVGAGI come from the germline V gene. The CDR3 is 11 residues long. Here the CDR3 DNA reads TGTGCCAGCAGTTTAACAGGGGAAGCTTTCTTT. As protein: CASSLTGEAFF.

The V call is TRBV6-1, the J call TRBJ1-3; TRBD1 agrees at 11 bases. Germline trimming cut 1 base from V and 1 base from J; bases unmatched to any gene: 3. The CDR3 spans 17 residues. Looked up from germline, CDR1 is MNHNS and CDR2 is SASEGT. DNA for the CDR3: TGTGCCAGCAGTGAAGGGACAGGGGGCGCTTCTGGAAACACCATATATTTT. Translating it yields CASSEGTGGASGNTIYF.

The V and J genes are TRBV30 and TRBJ2-7; 7 bases match TRBD2. V lost 3 bases and J lost 4; bases outside the gene matches: 15. Germline V lookup: CDR1 GTSNPN, CDR2 SVGIG (reference sequence). There are 16 residues in the CDR3. The CDR3 DNA reads as TGTGCCTGGAGGCCCCGTTTTCGCGGGAGAACGTACGAGCAGTACTTC. Translating gives CAWRPRFRGRTYEQYF.

The chain links TRBV19 to TRBJ2-7; 7 bases are shared with TRBD2. Germline V CDR1 and CDR2: LNHDA, SQIVND (reference sequence). The length of the CDR3 is 13 residues. V gave up 5 bases and J gave up 4 bases; unmatched junction bases: 5. CDR3 nucleotide sequence: TGTGCCAGTAGTTGGGGGAGGGGTTACGAGCAGTACTTC. As protein: CASSWGRGYEQYF.

J is TRBJ1-1 and V is TRBV6-5, with TRBD1 identical over 10 bases. There are 15 residues in the CDR3. With 6 bases clipped from V and 5 bases from J, the junction kept 9 bases outside the gene matches. Germline assignment: CDR1 MNHEY and CDR2 SVGAGI. CDR3 protein: CASSHQRTGGTEAFF. The CDR3 DNA reads as TGTGCCAGCAGCCACCAGCGGACAGGGGGAACTGAAGCTTTCTTT.

V and J are TRBV28 and TRBJ2-1, with D hard to call. The CDR3 contains 12 residues. The V and J ends lost 2 bases and 10 bases respectively, with 9 bases between them. The germline V gene has CDR1 MDHEN and CDR2 SYDVKM. CDR3 protein: CASSLLAGEQFF. CDR3 nucleotides: TGTGCCAGCAGTTTACTGGCCGGGGAGCAGTTCTTC.

The V call is TRBV15, the J call TRBJ2-1; 7 nucleotides match TRBD2. This CDR3 region has 17 residues. V trimming: 2 bases; J trimming: 9 bases; junction bases outside the gene matches: 16. The V gene's germline CDR1 is LNHNV and CDR2 YYDKDF (reference sequence). The DNA for the CDR3 is TGTGCCACCAGCAGACCCACCAGGACTAGTGGGGTTGGTGAGCAGTTCTTC. Amino acid sequence: CATSRPTRTSGVGEQFF.

This clone was counted between two and nine times. V usage is TRBV7-3 and J usage is TRBJ1-2; TRBD1 agrees at 7 bases. V dropped 6 bases and J dropped 4; count of bases not matched to a gene: 5. Germline V lookup: CDR1 SGHTA, CDR2 FQGTGA. This CDR3 has 13 amino acids. CDR3 nucleotides: TGTGCCAGCAGGGCGGGACAGATCTATGGCTACACCTTC. It translates to CASRAGQIYGYTF.

The genes are TRBV27 and TRBJ1-1, with a tentative D call TRBD1 (5 bases). Trimming removed 6 bases from V and 5 bases from J, with 13 bases in between. Germline lookup yields CDR1 MNHEY and CDR2 SMNVEV (reference sequence). This CDR3 is built from 13 residues. The CDR3 protein is CASRAGGGTEAFF. DNA of the CDR3: TGTGCCAGCAGGGCGGGGGGAGGGACTGAAGCTTTCTTT.

This rearrangement joins TRBV10-2 to TRBJ1-1, with D possibly TRBD1 on 6 matching bases. V was pared by 6 bases and J by 1 base, with 12 bases between. Germline V lookup: CDR1 WSHSY, CDR2 SAAADI. CDR3 length equals 14 residues. DNA of the CDR3: TGCGCCAGCAGATTACAGGGCCGGAACACTGAAGCTTTCTTT. It is translated as CASRLQGRNTEAFF.

This chain uses TRBV7-8 with TRBJ1-1; TRBD1 is a possible D gene (5 bases). The V and J ends lost 1 base and 4 bases respectively, with 16 bases between them. The CDR3 extends over 16 amino acids. Per the germline V gene, CDR1 is SGHVS and CDR2 is FQNEAQ. The CDR3 DNA sequence: TGTGCCAGCAGCTTAGGAGCAGGGCTCCCTACCACTGAAGCTTTCTTT. As protein: CASSLGAGLPTTEAFF.

The V call is TRBV7-6, the J call TRBJ1-4; the D gene is possibly TRBD1 (5 bases). This CDR3 comprises 14 residues. Trimming pared 1 base from V and 5 bases from J, leaving 8 bases between. CDR1 is SGHVS, CDR2 FNYEAQ, per germline. CDR3 sequence: CASSLDQGNEKLFF. CDR3 bases: TGTGCCAGCAGCTTAGATCAGGGAAATGAAAAACTGTTTTTT.

This sequence joins TRBV5-4 and TRBJ2-5, with TRBD2 matching 8 bases. CDR1 and CDR2 (germline): SGHNT, YYREEE (reference sequence). This CDR3 contains 16 residues. V lost 4 bases, J lost 7 bases, and 15 bases stayed unmatched. DNA of the CDR3: TGTGCCAGCAGCCCTACTAGCGGAGGAACGGGAGGGACCCAGTACTTC. Translated: CASSPTSGGTGGTQYF.

The chain combines TRBV4-2 with TRBJ2-1; 8 nucleotides align to TRBD1. Germline trimming cut 6 bases from V and 9 bases from J; bases unmatched to any gene: 7. This CDR3 has 13 amino acids. CDR1 and CDR2 from the germline V gene are LGHNA and YNFKEQ. The CDR3 nucleotides read TGTGCCAGCAGAAGTACAGGGGGGACTGAGCAGTTCTTC. Protein: CASRSTGGTEQFF.

The chain couples TRBV10-2 to TRBJ2-3; 8 positions match TRBD2. This CDR3 region has 12 residues. V lost 8 bases to trimming and J lost 5 bases; unmatched junction nucleotides: 3. Germline loops: CDR1 WSHSY, CDR2 SAAADI. The CDR3 region is CASHGTRDTQYF. Here the CDR3 DNA reads TGCGCCAGCCACGGGACTAGAGATACGCAGTATTTT.